This T cell receptor beta chain originates from a study of T cells expressing NK-cell markers. The CDR3 extends over 13 amino acids. The germline CDR1 and CDR2 sequences are SGHDT and YYEEEE. Beta-chain TCR cDNA was generated via 5'RACE template switching with UMIs. Reanalyzing the 5' RACE reads, TCRdb keeps one entry per CDR3 protein, without DNA. The sample yields 250,000 to 300,000 distinct CDR3 sequences, of which the top ten take up around 3.9%. The receptor was isolated from a woman aged 18 to 75 in good health. Sequenced: blood T cells: a sorted CD56 or NKG2C T cell subset, CD4+ or CD8+ T cells, or bulk PBMC T cells (not recorded which). This sequence joins TRBV5-6 and TRBJ1-2; absent DNA, TCRdb's TRBD1 call cannot be checked. The CDR3 is CASSRDSPGGYTF. Supplemented by reference TRBV5-6 and TRBJ1-2, the full variable domain reads DAGVTQSPTHLIKTRGQQVTLRCSPKSGHDTVSWYQQALGQGPQFIFQYYEEEERQRGNFPDRFSGHQFPNYSSELNVNALLLGDSALYLCASSRDSPGGYTFGSGTRLTVV.